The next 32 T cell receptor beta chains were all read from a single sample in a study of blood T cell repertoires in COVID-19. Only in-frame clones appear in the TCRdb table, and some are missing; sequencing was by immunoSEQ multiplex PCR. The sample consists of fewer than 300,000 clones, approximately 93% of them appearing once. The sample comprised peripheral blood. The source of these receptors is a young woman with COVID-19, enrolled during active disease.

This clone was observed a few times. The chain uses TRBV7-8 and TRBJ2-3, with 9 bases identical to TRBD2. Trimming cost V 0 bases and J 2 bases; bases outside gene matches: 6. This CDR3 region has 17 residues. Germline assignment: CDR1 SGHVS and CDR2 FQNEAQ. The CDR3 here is CASSLARLAGPTDTQYF. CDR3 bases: TGTGCCAGCAGCTTAGCGCGGCTAGCGGGACCCACAGATACGCAGTATTTT.

The CDR3 coding sequence is TGTGCCAGCAGTACCCGGCGGAATGAAAAACTGTTTTTT. It codes for CASSTRRNEKLFF. The rearrangement joins TRBV27 to TRBJ1-4; no reliable D call. The CDR3 sequence is 13 residues long. The V end was cut by 5 bases, the J end by 5 bases, with 9 bases between. The V gene's germline CDR1 is MNHEY and CDR2 SMNVEV (reference sequence). Full variable domain (remainder filled in from reference TRBV27 and TRBJ1-4): EAQVTQNPRYLITVTGKKLTVTCSQNMNHEYMSWYRQDPGLGLRQIYYSMNVEVTDKGDVPEGYKVSRKEKRNFPLILESPSPNQTSLYFCASSTRRNEKLFFGSGTQLSVL.

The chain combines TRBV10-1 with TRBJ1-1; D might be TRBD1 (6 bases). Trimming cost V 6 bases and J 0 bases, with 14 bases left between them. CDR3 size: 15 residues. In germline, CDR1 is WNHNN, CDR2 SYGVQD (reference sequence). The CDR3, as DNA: TGCGCCAGCAGAAGGACAGCGGCACTGAACACTGAAGCTTTCTTT. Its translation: CASRRTAALNTEAFF.

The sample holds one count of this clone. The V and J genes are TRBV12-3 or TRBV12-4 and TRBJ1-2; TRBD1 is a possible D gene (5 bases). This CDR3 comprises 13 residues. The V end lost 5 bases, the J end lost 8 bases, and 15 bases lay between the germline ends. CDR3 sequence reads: CASSLRDGTGYTF. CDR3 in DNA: TGTGCCAGCAGTCTGCGGGACGGAACAGGCTACACCTTC.

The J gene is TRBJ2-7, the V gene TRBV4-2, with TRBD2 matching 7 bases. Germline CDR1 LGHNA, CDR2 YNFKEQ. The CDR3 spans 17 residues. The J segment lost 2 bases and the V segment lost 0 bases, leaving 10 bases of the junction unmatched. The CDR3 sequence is CASSQEALAGVAYEQYF. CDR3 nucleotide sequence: TGTGCCAGCAGCCAAGAGGCGTTGGCGGGAGTTGCCTACGAGCAGTACTTC.

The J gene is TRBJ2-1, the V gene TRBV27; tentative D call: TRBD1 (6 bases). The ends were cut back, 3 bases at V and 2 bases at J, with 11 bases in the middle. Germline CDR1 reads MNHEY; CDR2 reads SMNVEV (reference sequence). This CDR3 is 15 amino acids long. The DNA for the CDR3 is TGTGCCAGCAGTTTGACCGGGGACACCTACAATGAGCAGTTCTTC. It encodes CASSLTGDTYNEQFF.

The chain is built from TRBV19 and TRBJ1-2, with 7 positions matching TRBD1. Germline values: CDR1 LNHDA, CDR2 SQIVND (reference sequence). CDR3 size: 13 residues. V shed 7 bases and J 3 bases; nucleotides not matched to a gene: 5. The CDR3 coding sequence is TGTGCCAGTATCGGACAGGATCACTATGGCTACACCTTC. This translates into CASIGQDHYGYTF.

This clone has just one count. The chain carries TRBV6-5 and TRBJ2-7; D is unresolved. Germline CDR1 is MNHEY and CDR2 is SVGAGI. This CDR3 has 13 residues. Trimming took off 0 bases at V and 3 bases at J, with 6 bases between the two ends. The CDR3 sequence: CASSYSRRYEQYF. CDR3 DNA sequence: TGTGCCAGCAGTTACTCGCGTCGCTACGAGCAGTACTTC.

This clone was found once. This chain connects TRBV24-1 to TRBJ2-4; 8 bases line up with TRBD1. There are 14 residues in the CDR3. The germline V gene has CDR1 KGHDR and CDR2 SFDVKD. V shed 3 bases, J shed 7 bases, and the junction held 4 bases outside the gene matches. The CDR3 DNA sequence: TGTGCCACCAGTGATCTTCGGACAGGGAACATTCAGTACTTC. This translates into CATSDLRTGNIQYF.

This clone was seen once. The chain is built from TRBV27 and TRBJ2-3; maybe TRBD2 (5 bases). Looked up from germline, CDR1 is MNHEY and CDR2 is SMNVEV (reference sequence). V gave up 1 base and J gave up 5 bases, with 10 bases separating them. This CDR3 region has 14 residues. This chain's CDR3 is CASSLLGVIDTQYF. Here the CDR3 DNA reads TGTGCCAGCAGTTTATTGGGAGTGATAGATACGCAGTATTTT.

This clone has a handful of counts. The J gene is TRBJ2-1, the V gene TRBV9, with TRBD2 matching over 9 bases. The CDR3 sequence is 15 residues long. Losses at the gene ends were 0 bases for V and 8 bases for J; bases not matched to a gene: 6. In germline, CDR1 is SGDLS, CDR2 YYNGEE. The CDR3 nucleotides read TGTGCCAGCAGCGTAGATGGCGGGAGGGCCGATGAGCAGTTCTTC. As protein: CASSVDGGRADEQFF. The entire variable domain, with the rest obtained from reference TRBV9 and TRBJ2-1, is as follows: DSGVTQTPKHLITATGQRVTLRCSPRSGDLSVYWYQQSLDQGLQFLIQYYNGEERAKGNILERFSAQQFPDLHSELNLSSLELGDSALYFCASSVDGGRADEQFFGPGTRLTVL.

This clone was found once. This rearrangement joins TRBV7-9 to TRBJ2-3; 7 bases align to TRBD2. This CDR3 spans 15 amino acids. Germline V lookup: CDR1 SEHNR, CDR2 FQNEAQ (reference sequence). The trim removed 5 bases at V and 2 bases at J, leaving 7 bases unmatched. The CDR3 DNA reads TGTGCCAGCAGCCAAGGCGGGAGAATCACAGATACGCAGTATTTT. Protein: CASSQGGRITDTQYF.

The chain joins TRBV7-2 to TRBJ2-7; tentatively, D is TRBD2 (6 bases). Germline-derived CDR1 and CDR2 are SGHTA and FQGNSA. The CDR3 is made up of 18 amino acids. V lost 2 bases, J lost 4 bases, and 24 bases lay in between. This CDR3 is CASSLRRGGQRWVYEQYF. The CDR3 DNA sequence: TGTGCCAGCAGCTTAAGGCGGGGCGGGCAGCGGTGGGTTTACGAGCAGTACTTC.

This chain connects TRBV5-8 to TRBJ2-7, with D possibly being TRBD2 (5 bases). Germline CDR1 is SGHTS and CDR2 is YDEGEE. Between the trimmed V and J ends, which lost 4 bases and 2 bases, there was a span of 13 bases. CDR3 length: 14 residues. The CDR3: CASSPEAGTYEQYF. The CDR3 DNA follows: TGTGCCAGCAGCCCGGAGGCAGGTACCTACGAGCAGTACTTC.

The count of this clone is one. This CDR3 reads CASSEGWEEKLFF. The CDR3 coding sequence is TGTGCCAGTTCGGAGGGCTGGGAAGAAAAACTGTTTTTT. The genes are TRBV19 and TRBJ1-4; D remains unclear. The germline V gene has CDR1 LNHDA and CDR2 SQIVND (reference sequence). This CDR3 has 13 residues. Between the trimmed V and J ends, which lost 8 bases and 8 bases, there was a span of 15 bases.

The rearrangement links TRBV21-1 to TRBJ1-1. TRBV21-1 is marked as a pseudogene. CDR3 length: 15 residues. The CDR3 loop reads CASSKVPGMNTEAFF. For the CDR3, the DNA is TGTGCCAGCAGCAAAGTTCCGGGGATGAACACTGAAGCTTTCTTT.

The CDR3 bases are TGTGCCAGCAGCCCCCTGACCGGGTATTCCGAGACCCAGTACTTC. It is translated as CASSPLTGYSETQYF. V gene TRBV9 combines with J gene TRBJ2-5; D remains ambiguous. CDR3 length equals 15 residues. Per the germline V gene, CDR1 is SGDLS and CDR2 is YYNGEE. V dropped 4 bases and J dropped 5 bases, with 18 bases sitting between them.

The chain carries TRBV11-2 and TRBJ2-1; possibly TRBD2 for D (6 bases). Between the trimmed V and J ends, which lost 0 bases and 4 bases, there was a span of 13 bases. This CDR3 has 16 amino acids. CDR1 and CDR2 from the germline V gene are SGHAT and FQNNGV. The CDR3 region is CASSLEVGDFYNEQFF. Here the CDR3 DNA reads TGTGCCAGCAGCTTAGAAGTAGGGGACTTTTACAATGAGCAGTTCTTC.

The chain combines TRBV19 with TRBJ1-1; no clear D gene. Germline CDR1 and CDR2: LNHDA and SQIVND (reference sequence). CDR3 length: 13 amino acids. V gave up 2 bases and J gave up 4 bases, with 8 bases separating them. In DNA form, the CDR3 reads TGTGCCAGTAGTATATCGCGTGTCACTGAAGCTTTCTTT. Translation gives CASSISRVTEAFF.

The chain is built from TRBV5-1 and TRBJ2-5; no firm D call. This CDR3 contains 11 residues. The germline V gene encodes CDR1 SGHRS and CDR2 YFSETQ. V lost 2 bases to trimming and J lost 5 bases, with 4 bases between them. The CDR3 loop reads CASSFSETQYF. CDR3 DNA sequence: TGCGCCAGCAGCTTTTCTGAGACCCAGTACTTC.

The CDR3 region is CASNSDSGKTGELFF. CDR3 DNA sequence: TGCGCCAGCAACTCGGATAGCGGGAAGACCGGGGAGCTGTTTTTT. V is TRBV5-1 and J is TRBJ2-2; 8 nucleotides agree with TRBD2. The CDR3 runs to 15 residues. The J segment lost 5 bases and the V segment lost 6 bases, leaving 9 bases of the junction unmatched. Germline V lookup: CDR1 SGHRS, CDR2 YFSETQ. The whole variable domain, filled in from reference TRBV5-1 and TRBJ2-2, reads KAGVTQTPRYLIKTRGQQVTLSCSPISGHRSVSWYQQTPGQGLQFLFEYFSETQRNKGNFPGRFSGRQFSNSRSEMNVSTLELGDSALYLCASNSDSGKTGELFFGEGSRLTVL.

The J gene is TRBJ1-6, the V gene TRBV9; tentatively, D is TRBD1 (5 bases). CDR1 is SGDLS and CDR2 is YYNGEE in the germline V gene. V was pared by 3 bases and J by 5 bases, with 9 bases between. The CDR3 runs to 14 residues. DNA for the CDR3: TGTGCCAGCAGCGCAGGGTACCATAATTCACCCCTCCACTTT. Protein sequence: CASSAGYHNSPLHF.

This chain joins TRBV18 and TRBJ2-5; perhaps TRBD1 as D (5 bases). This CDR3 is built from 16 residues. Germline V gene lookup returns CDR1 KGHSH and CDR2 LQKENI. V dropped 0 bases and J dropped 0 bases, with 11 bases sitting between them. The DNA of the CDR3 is TGTGCCAGCTCACCACCGGGGCCCTCGTACCAAGAGACCCAGTACTTC. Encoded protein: CASSPPGPSYQETQYF.

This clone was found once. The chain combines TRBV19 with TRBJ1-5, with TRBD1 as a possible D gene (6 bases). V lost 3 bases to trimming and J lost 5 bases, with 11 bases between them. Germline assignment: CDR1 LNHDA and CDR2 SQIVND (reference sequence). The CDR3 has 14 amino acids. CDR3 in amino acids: CASSISGVDQPQHF. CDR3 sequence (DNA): TGTGCCAGTAGTATTTCAGGGGTCGATCAGCCCCAGCATTTT.

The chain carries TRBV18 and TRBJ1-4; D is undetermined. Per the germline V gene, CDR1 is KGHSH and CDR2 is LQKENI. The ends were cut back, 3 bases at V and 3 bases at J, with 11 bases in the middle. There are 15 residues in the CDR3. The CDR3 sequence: CASSPARGANEKLFF. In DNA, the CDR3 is TGTGCCAGCTCACCGGCCAGAGGAGCTAATGAAAAACTGTTTTTT.

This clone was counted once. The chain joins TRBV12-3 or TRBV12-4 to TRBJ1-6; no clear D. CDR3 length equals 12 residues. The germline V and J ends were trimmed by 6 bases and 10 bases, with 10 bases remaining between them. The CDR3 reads CASSVTTSPLHF. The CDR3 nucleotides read TGTGCCAGCAGCGTAACTACCTCACCCCTCCACTTT.

CDR3 amino acids: CASSRGLASTDTQYF. For the CDR3, the DNA is TGTGCCAGCAGCAGGGGACTAGCGAGCACAGATACGCAGTATTTT. V gene TRBV11-2 combines with J gene TRBJ2-3; TRBD2 matches at 10 bases. CDR1 and CDR2 (germline): SGHAT, FQNNGV. V was pared by 5 bases and J by 0 bases, with 2 bases of the junction left unmatched. The CDR3 totals 15 residues.

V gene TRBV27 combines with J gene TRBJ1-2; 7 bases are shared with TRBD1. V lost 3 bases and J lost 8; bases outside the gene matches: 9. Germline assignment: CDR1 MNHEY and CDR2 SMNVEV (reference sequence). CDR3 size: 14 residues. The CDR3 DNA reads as TGTGCCAGCAGTTTTCGGGGCAGGGGGATCGGCTACACCTTC. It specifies CASSFRGRGIGYTF.

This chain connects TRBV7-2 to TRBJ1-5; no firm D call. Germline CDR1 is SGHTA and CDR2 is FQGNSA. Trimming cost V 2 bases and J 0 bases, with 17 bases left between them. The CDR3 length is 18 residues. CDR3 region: CASSLTPSGPISNQPQHF. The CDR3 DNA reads TGTGCCAGCAGCTTAACGCCATCCGGTCCAATTAGCAATCAGCCCCAGCATTTT.

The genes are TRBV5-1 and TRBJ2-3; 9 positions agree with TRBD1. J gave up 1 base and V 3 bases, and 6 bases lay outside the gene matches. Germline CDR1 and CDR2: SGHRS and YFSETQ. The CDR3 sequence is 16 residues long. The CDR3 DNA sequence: TGCGCCAGCAGCTCGACAGGGGGGATCGGCACAGATACGCAGTATTTT. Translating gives CASSSTGGIGTDTQYF.

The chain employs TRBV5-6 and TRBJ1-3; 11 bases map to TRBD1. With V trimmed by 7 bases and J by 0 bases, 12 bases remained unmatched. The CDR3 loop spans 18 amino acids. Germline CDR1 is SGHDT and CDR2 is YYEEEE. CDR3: CASGPDRGRPFSGNTIYF. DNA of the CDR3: TGTGCCAGCGGACCGGACAGGGGGCGGCCCTTCTCTGGAAACACCATATATTTT.

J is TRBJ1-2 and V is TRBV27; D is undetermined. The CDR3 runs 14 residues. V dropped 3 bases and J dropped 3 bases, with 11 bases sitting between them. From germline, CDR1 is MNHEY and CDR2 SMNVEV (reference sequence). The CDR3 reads CASSFRRPDYGYTF. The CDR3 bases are TGTGCCAGCAGTTTTCGGCGGCCTGACTATGGCTACACCTTC.